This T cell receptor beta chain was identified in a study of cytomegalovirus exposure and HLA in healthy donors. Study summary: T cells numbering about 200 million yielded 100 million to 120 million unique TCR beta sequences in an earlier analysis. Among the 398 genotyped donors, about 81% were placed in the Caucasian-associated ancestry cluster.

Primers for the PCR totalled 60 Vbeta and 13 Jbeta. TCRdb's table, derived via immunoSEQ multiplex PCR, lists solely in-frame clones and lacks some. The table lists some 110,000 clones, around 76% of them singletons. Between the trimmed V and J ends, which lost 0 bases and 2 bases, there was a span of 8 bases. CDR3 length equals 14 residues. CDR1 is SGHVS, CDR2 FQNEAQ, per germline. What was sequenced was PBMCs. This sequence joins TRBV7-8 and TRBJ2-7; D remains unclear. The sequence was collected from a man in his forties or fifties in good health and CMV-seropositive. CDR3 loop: CASSLALAAYEQYF. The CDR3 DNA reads TGTGCCAGCAGCTTAGCGTTAGCCGCCTACGAGCAGTACTTC. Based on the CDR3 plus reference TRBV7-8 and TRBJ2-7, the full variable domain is GAGVSQSPRYKVAKRGQDVALRCDPISGHVSLFWYQQALGQGPEFLTYFQNEAQLDKSGLPSDRFFAERPEGSVSTLKIQRTQQEDSAVYLCASSLALAAYEQYFGPGTRLTVT.